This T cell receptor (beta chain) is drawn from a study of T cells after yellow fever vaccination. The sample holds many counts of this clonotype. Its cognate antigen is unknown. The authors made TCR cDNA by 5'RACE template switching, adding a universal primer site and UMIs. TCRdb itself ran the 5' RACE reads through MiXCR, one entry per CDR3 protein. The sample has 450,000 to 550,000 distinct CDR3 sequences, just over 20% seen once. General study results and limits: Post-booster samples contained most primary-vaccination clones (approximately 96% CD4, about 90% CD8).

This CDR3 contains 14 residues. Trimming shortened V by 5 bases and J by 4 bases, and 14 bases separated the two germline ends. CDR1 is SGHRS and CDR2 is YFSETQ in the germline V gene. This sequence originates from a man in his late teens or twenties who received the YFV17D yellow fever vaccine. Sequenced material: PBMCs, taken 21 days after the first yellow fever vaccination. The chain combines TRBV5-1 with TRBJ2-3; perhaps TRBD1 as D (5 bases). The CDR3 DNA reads TGCGCCAGCAGTTCAGGGTTCCGGCCAGATACGCAGTATTTT. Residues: CASSSGFRPDTQYF.